The sequence of this T cell receptor beta chain was determined in a study of shared clonotypes between healthy human individuals. Study outcomes and limitations: About 5% was the fraction of naive CD4 clonotypes found shared across a handful of donors. Naive subsets typically showed greater estimated richness than memory subsets.

The table came from immunoSEQ multiplex PCR; TCRdb's copy has only in-frame clones and leaves some out. Of under 2,500,000 clones listed, nearly 97% are singletons. Concerning this clone itself: Antigen unknown.

In germline, CDR1 is MNHNY, CDR2 SVGAGI (reference sequence). Trimming removed 2 bases at V and 6 bases at J, with 8 bases between. CDR3 size: 13 residues. The chain has TRBV6-6 and TRBJ1-5, with a tentative D call TRBD1 (6 bases). The receptor was isolated from a man between 18 and 29 years old in good health. The sample taken for sequencing was naive CD4+ T cells sorted from blood. Subset defined: CD45RA+ positively selected. CDR3 region: CASSYGGPQPQHF. As DNA, the CDR3 is TGTGCCAGCAGTTACGGGGGCCCTCAGCCCCAGCATTTT.